The 23 T cell receptor beta chains below all came from one sample that was sequenced in a study of blood T cell repertoires in COVID-19 (dated by TCRdb to between 2020 and 2021). The library was obtained by the immunoSEQ multiplex PCR assay. The table was pulled from immuneACCESS by TCRdb, which kept in-frame rearrangements only. Such tables lose some clones; where checked, under half of the loss comes from unresolved V genes, and the rest has no known cause. Recorded for this sample are 200,000 to 250,000 clones; approximately 80% of them occurred a single time. The leading ten clones occupy approximately 1.8% of the sample. Sequencing was carried out using PBMCs or T cells enriched from blood (not recorded which). These receptor sequences come from a man in his fifties or sixties who had recovered from COVID-19.

This clone was seen more than once but under ten times. The rearrangement uses TRBV6-2 or TRBV6-3 and TRBJ2-5; maybe TRBD2 (6 bases). Germline V lookup: CDR1 MNHEY, CDR2 SVGEGT. The CDR3 has 16 residues. V lost 0 bases and J lost 7, with 18 bases in between. The CDR3 DNA follows: TGTGCCAGCAGTTACTCGGGCTTTCGTCTGGGGGGGACCCAGTACTTC. Translation gives CASSYSGFRLGGTQYF.

The chain is built from TRBV11-2 and TRBJ1-2; perhaps TRBD1 as D (6 bases). Germline CDR1 and CDR2: SGHAT and FQNNGV. V was trimmed by 5 bases and J by 6 bases, leaving 13 bases between them. The CDR3 has 13 amino acids. CDR3 region: CASSQGQGNGYTF. The CDR3 region has the DNA TGTGCCAGCAGCCAGGGCCAGGGGAATGGCTACACCTTC.

The CDR3 nucleotides are TGTGCCAGCAGTTACAAGGGGCTGATTGATTCACCCCTCCACTTT. It encodes CASSYKGLIDSPLHF. The chain employs TRBV6-5 and TRBJ1-6; TRBD1 is a possible D gene (5 bases). Germline values: CDR1 MNHEY, CDR2 SVGAGI. The CDR3 is 15 amino acids. Trimming removed 2 bases from V and 8 bases from J, with 13 bases in between.

The sample holds a few counts of this clone. The chain is built from TRBV6-5 and TRBJ2-3; unclear D gene. This CDR3 spans 13 amino acids. V lost 6 bases, J lost 2 bases, and 9 bases lay in between. Germline V lookup: CDR1 MNHEY, CDR2 SVGAGI. The CDR3 sequence: CASSELNTDTQYF. CDR3 nucleotides: TGTGCCAGCAGCGAGCTGAACACAGATACGCAGTATTTT.

V usage is TRBV7-2 and J usage is TRBJ1-4; 8 bases map to TRBD1. The CDR3 runs 15 residues. Trimming cost V 1 base and J 4 bases; bases outside gene matches: 2. Germline V CDR1 and CDR2: SGHTA, FQGNSA. The CDR3 DNA is TGTGCCAGCAGCTTAGGGGGACAGGTTAATGAAAAACTGTTTTTT. It codes for CASSLGGQVNEKLFF.

The rearrangement uses TRBV19 and TRBJ1-1, with 7 positions matching TRBD1. The V and J ends lost 5 bases and 7 bases, in that order; junction bases with no gene match: 7. This CDR3 region has 13 residues. CDR1 is LNHDA and CDR2 is SQIVND in the germline V gene (reference sequence). The CDR3 region is CASSPRQGIEAFF. The DNA of the CDR3 is TGTGCCAGTAGTCCGCGACAGGGCATTGAAGCTTTCTTT.

This sequence joins TRBV19 and TRBJ1-6; 10 nucleotides agree with TRBD1. The CDR3 has 14 residues. In germline, CDR1 is LNHDA, CDR2 SQIVND (reference sequence). V lost 7 bases, J lost 10 bases, and 7 bases stayed unmatched. CDR3 DNA sequence: TGTGCCAGTAACGACAGGGGGCCGGGGTCACCCCTCCACTTT. It yields the protein CASNDRGPGSPLHF.

This chain links TRBV7-2 with TRBJ1-2; no definite D call. Trimming took 0 bases from V and 8 from J, leaving 16 bases between them. Germline V gene lookup returns CDR1 SGHTA and CDR2 FQGNSA. This CDR3 has 15 residues. In DNA form, the CDR3 reads TGTGCCAGCAGCTTAGCCTCAATCGGGGTAGAGGGCTACACCTTC. The encoded protein is CASSLASIGVEGYTF. Supplemented by reference TRBV7-2 and TRBJ1-2, the full variable domain reads GAGVSQSPSNKVTEKGKDVELRCDPISGHTALYWYRQSLGQGLEFLIYFQGNSAPDKSGLPSDRFSAERTGGSVSTLTIQRTQQEDSAVYLCASSLASIGVEGYTFGSGTRLTVV.

CDR3 region: CASSYSGGASDTQYF. The CDR3 DNA is TGTGCCAGCAGCTATAGCGGGGGGGCGTCAGATACGCAGTATTTT. This sequence joins TRBV7-2 and TRBJ2-3; 11 bases match TRBD2. This CDR3 has 15 residues. Germline CDR1 is SGHTA and CDR2 is FQGNSA. V dropped 4 bases and J dropped 4; count of bases not matched to a gene: 4. Based on the CDR3 plus reference TRBV7-2 and TRBJ2-3, the full variable domain is GAGVSQSPSNKVTEKGKDVELRCDPISGHTALYWYRQSLGQGLEFLIYFQGNSAPDKSGLPSDRFSAERTGGSVSTLTIQRTQQEDSAVYLCASSYSGGASDTQYFGPGTRLTVL.

The rearrangement uses TRBV24-1 and TRBJ1-5; D remains unclear. The CDR3 is 14 residues long. CDR1 and CDR2 (germline): KGHDR, SFDVKD. The ends were cut back, 4 bases at V and 3 bases at J, with 9 bases in the middle. The CDR3 nucleotides read TGTGCCACCAGTGAAGGGAGGGCCAATCAGCCCCAGCATTTT. This codes for CATSEGRANQPQHF.

The chain is built from TRBV6-5 and TRBJ1-2, with D possibly matching TRBD1 (5 bases). The V gene lost 2 bases and the J gene lost 3 bases, with 10 bases spanning the gap. The CDR3 sequence is 14 residues long. Germline V gene sequence: CDR1 MNHEY, CDR2 SVGAGI. The DNA for the CDR3 is TGTGCCAGCAGTTACGCGGGGGGTCACTATGGCTACACCTTC. This sequence encodes CASSYAGGHYGYTF.

The rearrangement links TRBV24-1 to TRBJ1-2, with 9 bases fitting TRBD1. The V gene end was trimmed by 3 bases and the J gene end by 3 bases; junction bases not matched to a gene: 10. Per the germline V gene, CDR1 is KGHDR and CDR2 is SFDVKD. There are 17 residues in the CDR3. CDR3 bases: TGTGCCACCAGTGATCCCCCGGGACAGGGAGGGGACTATGGCTACACCTTC. Translated: CATSDPPGQGGDYGYTF.

V and J are TRBV18 and TRBJ1-4; unclear D gene. This CDR3 is 13 amino acids long. The germline V gene has CDR1 KGHSH and CDR2 LQKENI. Trimming shortened V by 4 bases and J by 6 bases, and 9 bases separated the two germline ends. The CDR3: CASSLGRDEKLFF. The CDR3 bases are TGTGCCAGCTCACTAGGGCGGGATGAAAAACTGTTTTTT.

The chain combines TRBV5-5 with TRBJ2-7; tentative D call: TRBD2 (5 bases). Looked up from germline, CDR1 is SGHKS and CDR2 is YYEKEE (reference sequence). CDR3 length: 13 residues. Trimming stripped 1 base from V and 2 bases from J, with 7 bases between. In DNA, the CDR3 is TGTGCCAGCAGCTTGACGGGGACCTACGAGCAGTACTTC. It codes for CASSLTGTYEQYF.

The table lists this clone with a count of one. The V call is TRBV5-1, the J call TRBJ2-2, with a possible D match to TRBD1 (5 bases). Trimming stripped 3 bases from V and 6 bases from J, with 12 bases between. CDR3 size: 14 residues. Germline CDR1 reads SGHRS; CDR2 reads YFSETQ. In nucleotides, the CDR3 is TGCGCCAGCAGCTCCCAGTGGGGCCCCGGGGAGCTGTTTTTT. Residues: CASSSQWGPGELFF.

This clone showed up just once. CDR3 amino acids: CASSYQTTLADHYNEQFF. The CDR3 DNA reads as TGTGCCAGCAGTTACCAGACAACACTAGCGGACCACTACAATGAGCAGTTCTTC. The chain has TRBV6-2 or TRBV6-3 and TRBJ2-1; 8 bases are shared with TRBD2. This CDR3 contains 18 residues. Looked up from germline, CDR1 is MNHEY and CDR2 is SVGEGT. V shed 2 bases, J shed 3 bases, and the junction held 12 bases outside the gene matches.

The chain has TRBV7-2 and TRBJ2-1; 9 bases fit TRBD1. The germline V gene encodes CDR1 SGHTA and CDR2 FQGNSA. Trimming took 3 bases from V and 6 from J; bases not matched to a gene: 9. CDR3 length: 16 residues. CDR3 region: CASSFSQGAWVNEQFF. In nucleotides, the CDR3 is TGTGCCAGCAGCTTCTCACAGGGGGCCTGGGTCAATGAGCAGTTCTTC.

The chain has TRBV19 and TRBJ1-2, with D unresolved. The V end was cut by 7 bases, the J end by 2 bases, with 14 bases between. CDR1 and CDR2 (germline): LNHDA, SQIVND (reference sequence). The CDR3 loop spans 14 amino acids. The CDR3 DNA sequence: TGTGCCAGTACCATCGTTGGGCTCAACTATGGCTACACCTTC. Its translation is CASTIVGLNYGYTF. The entire variable domain, with the rest obtained from reference TRBV19 and TRBJ1-2, is as follows: DGGITQSPKYLFRKEGQNVTLSCEQNLNHDAMYWYRQDPGQGLRLIYYSQIVNDFQKGDIAEGYSVSREKKESFPLTVTSAQKNPTAFYLCASTIVGLNYGYTFGSGTRLTVV.

The chain joins TRBV6-2 or TRBV6-3 to TRBJ1-5, with 7 bases identical to TRBD1. The V and J ends lost 2 bases and 3 bases, in that order; junction bases with no gene match: 13. There are 18 residues in the CDR3. CDR1 and CDR2 (germline): MNHEY, SVGEGT. CDR3 bases: TGTGCCAGCAGTTACGGCCGCTACCGGACAGGATTCAATCAGCCCCAGCATTTT. Protein product: CASSYGRYRTGFNQPQHF.

In its sample, this clone was seen once. The rearrangement links TRBV18 to TRBJ2-7; TRBD1 might be the D (5 bases). Trimming shortened V by 0 bases and J by 3 bases, and 12 bases separated the two germline ends. CDR1 is KGHSH, CDR2 LQKENI, per germline. The CDR3 consists of 15 residues. The CDR3 coding sequence is TGTGCCAGCTCACCACCGGGAAGGCAGGGCTACGAGCAGTACTTC. It is translated as CASSPPGRQGYEQYF.

This chain joins TRBV7-2 and TRBJ1-2; 7 nucleotides align to TRBD1. Germline CDR1 is SGHTA and CDR2 is FQGNSA. J gave up 7 bases and V 1 base, and 9 bases lay outside the gene matches. The CDR3 is 15 residues long. CDR3 sequence: CASSLVFVTGSGYTF. CDR3 bases: TGTGCCAGCAGCTTAGTTTTTGTGACAGGGTCTGGCTACACCTTC.

The chain employs TRBV5-1 and TRBJ1-6, with D unresolved. From germline, CDR1 is SGHRS and CDR2 YFSETQ. V gave up 4 bases and J gave up 5 bases, with 13 bases separating them. CDR3 size: 15 residues. The CDR3 loop is CASSPREENNSPLHF. CDR3 coding DNA: TGCGCCAGCAGCCCCCGGGAAGAGAATAATTCACCCCTCCACTTT.

The chain joins TRBV5-6 to TRBJ1-5; 9 bases match TRBD1. Trimming cost V 3 bases and J 8 bases; bases outside gene matches: 9. This CDR3 region has 15 residues. CDR1 is SGHDT, CDR2 YYEEEE, per germline. CDR3 loop: CASSSRGTGMEPQHF. In DNA form, the CDR3 reads TGTGCCAGCAGCTCCCGGGGGACAGGGATGGAGCCCCAGCATTTT.